The 5 T cell receptor beta chains presented below share a single source sample, sequenced in a study of T cells in Graves' hyperthyroidism and ophthalmopathy. The TCR beta CDR3 regions underwent amplification using RNA transcripts as the source. HTBI primers were employed in a first-round RT-PCR of the TCR CDR3. MiXCR was run by TCRdb on the multiplex PCR reads, yielding one entry per CDR3 protein. The table lists fewer than 650,000 distinct CDR3 sequences, over 11% of them singletons, with roughly 5.7% in the top ten. The sequenced material came from blood. Receptor source: a woman aged 30 to 39 with Graves' hyperthyroidism that later progressed to Graves' ophthalmopathy.

This clonotype was found a few times. V and J are TRBV30 and TRBJ1-5, with TRBD1 matching over 8 bases. There are 13 residues in the CDR3. The V gene's germline CDR1 is GTSNPN and CDR2 SVGIG (reference sequence). V trimming: 8 bases; J trimming: 5 bases; junction bases outside the gene matches: 8. The CDR3 coding sequence is TGTGCCGCGGACAGGGCAGGGGATCAGCCCCAGCATTTT. Residues: CAADRAGDQPQHF. The full variable domain, its missing parts supplied by reference TRBV30 and TRBJ1-5, is SQTIHQWPATLVQPVGSPLSLECTVEGTSNPNLYWYRQAAGRGLQLLFYSVGIGQISSEVPQNLSASRPQDRQFILSSKKLLLSDSGFYLCAADRAGDQPQHFGDGTRLSIL.

The sample holds many counts of this clonotype. V usage is TRBV29-1 and J usage is TRBJ2-5; D is unclear. CDR3 length: 12 amino acids. V lost 3 bases and J 4 bases, leaving 9 bases between the germline ends. Germline lookup yields CDR1 SQVTM and CDR2 ANQGSEA. CDR3 region: CSVEDQVETQYF. CDR3 bases: TGCAGCGTTGAGGACCAGGTAGAGACCCAGTACTTC.

This clonotype was observed many times. The chain recombines TRBV12-3 or TRBV12-4 with TRBJ2-1, with 7 bases matching TRBD2. J gave up 7 bases and V 7 bases, and 7 bases lay outside the gene matches. The CDR3 covers 13 residues. CDR3 amino acids: CASIPWGGNEQFF. The CDR3 bases are TGTGCCAGCATCCCCTGGGGGGGAAATGAGCAGTTCTTC.

This clonotype was recorded at least ten times. The chain employs TRBV28 and TRBJ2-5, with a weak D call TRBD2 (6 bases). Germline CDR1 is MDHEN and CDR2 is SYDVKM. The length of the CDR3 is 15 residues. Between the trimmed V and J ends, which lost 7 bases and 4 bases, there was a span of 19 bases. For the CDR3, the DNA is TGTGCCAGCACCACTCTCGAGGCGGGGTCAGAGACCCAGTACTTC. Translated, it gives CASTTLEAGSETQYF. The whole variable domain, remainder taken from reference TRBV28 and TRBJ2-5, is DVKVTQSSRYLVKRTGEKVFLECVQDMDHENMFWYRQDPGLGLRLIYFSYDVKMKEKGDIPEGYSVSREKKERFSLILESASTNQTSMYLCASTTLEAGSETQYFGPGTRLLVL.

In this sample, this clonotype turned up a few times. The chain combines TRBV7-9 with TRBJ1-1; possible D gene TRBD1, 5 bases. V lost 6 bases, J lost 10 bases, and 24 bases lay in between. Germline V gene lookup returns CDR1 SEHNR and CDR2 FQNEAQ (reference sequence). The CDR3 covers 15 residues. The CDR3 DNA reads TGTGCCAGCAGACCAGTCGGGCGAGGGGTTTCTGGAGCTTTCTTT. Translated, it gives CASRPVGRGVSGAFF.